Shown below are 20 T cell receptor beta chains from a single sample sequenced in a study of CD8 T cells in Susac syndrome. Random hexamers were used to reverse transcribe roughly 0.45 to 1 ug of RNA. TCRdb analysed the immunoSEQ multiplex PCR reads with MiXCR anew, one entry per CDR3 protein. Here the sample spans about 120,000 distinct CDR3 sequences, around 90% being singletons. The specimen sequenced was CD4+ T cells from PBMCs. Receptor source: a human donor in good health.

The CDR3 loop is CSVDSNPLLNTEAFF. For the CDR3, the DNA is TGCAGCGTTGATTCCAACCCACTACTGAACACTGAAGCTTTCTTT. The chain combines TRBV29-1 with TRBJ1-1, with D uncertain. Germline loops: CDR1 SQVTM, CDR2 ANQGSEA. This CDR3 contains 15 residues. The V end was cut by 3 bases, the J end by 0 bases, with 14 bases between.

V and J are TRBV6-5 and TRBJ1-6; weak D call: TRBD1 (5 bases). The CDR3 spans 15 residues. Germline V gives CDR1 MNHEY, CDR2 SVGAGI. Deletions cut 4 bases from V and 6 bases from J, with 13 bases between. As DNA, the CDR3 is TGTGCCAGCAGTTCGGGCGGGACGACTAATTCACCCCTCCACTTT. Translation gives CASSSGGTTNSPLHF.

This clonotype was detected only once. This chain joins TRBV7-3 and TRBJ2-3; D unclear. The CDR3 totals 14 residues. Germline V gene lookup returns CDR1 SGHTA and CDR2 FQGTGA. Trimming cost V 5 bases and J 11 bases, with 20 bases left between them. The CDR3 loop reads CASSPHQQAVGQYF. The CDR3 DNA follows: TGTGCCAGCAGCCCACACCAGCAGGCCGTAGGGCAGTATTTT.

This clonotype has just one count. The CDR3 sequence: CSARHPGLAAYNEQFF. The CDR3 nucleotides read TGCAGTGCTAGACATCCGGGACTAGCGGCCTACAATGAGCAGTTCTTC. The J gene is TRBJ2-1, the V gene TRBV20-1; 11 positions match TRBD2. V was pared by 2 bases and J by 2 bases, with 5 bases of the junction left unmatched. CDR3 length: 16 residues. Germline CDR1 is DFQATT and CDR2 is SNEGSKA (reference sequence).

The CDR3 spells CASSLRRLGSRDNEQFF. CDR3 sequence (DNA): TGTGCCAGCAGCCTACGGCGTTTAGGTAGTCGGGACAATGAGCAGTTCTTC. The genes are TRBV11-2 and TRBJ2-1; D not certain. This CDR3 comprises 17 residues. Germline loops: CDR1 SGHAT, CDR2 FQNNGV. The ends were cut back, 5 bases at V and 5 bases at J, with 22 bases in the middle.

The chain carries TRBV18 and TRBJ1-5; D call uncertain. With 2 bases removed from V and 7 bases from J, the gap between germline ends came to 6 bases. The CDR3 totals 12 residues. Germline CDR1 and CDR2: KGHSH and LQKENI. The CDR3 sequence: CASSPEGQPQHF. In DNA, the CDR3 is TGTGCCAGCTCACCAGAGGGCCAGCCCCAGCATTTT.

V and J are TRBV18 and TRBJ1-2; 7 positions agree with TRBD1. The ends lost 6 bases at V and 2 bases at J; junction bases unmatched: 9. Germline-derived CDR1 and CDR2 are KGHSH and LQKENI. There are 15 residues in the CDR3. The CDR3 here is CASSLPGQINYGYTF. CDR3 bases: TGTGCCAGCTCGCTTCCGGGACAGATAAACTATGGCTACACCTTC.

This rearrangement joins TRBV19 to TRBJ2-4, with TRBD1 identical over 9 bases. Unmatched junction bases numbered 7, after V lost 5 bases and J lost 2 bases. This CDR3 spans 16 amino acids. Per the germline V gene, CDR1 is LNHDA and CDR2 is SQIVND (reference sequence). This chain's CDR3 is CASSAGTGWTKNIQYF. CDR3 DNA: TGTGCCAGTAGTGCGGGGACAGGGTGGACCAAAAACATTCAGTACTTC.

This rearrangement joins TRBV4-2 to TRBJ2-3; no firm D call. Deletions cut 0 bases from V and 6 bases from J, with 13 bases between. From germline, CDR1 is LGHNA and CDR2 YNFKEQ. The CDR3 is 15 residues long. Here the CDR3 DNA reads TGTGCCAGCAGCCAAGAAGGTGGTTCGGTGGATACGCAGTATTTT. This codes for CASSQEGGSVDTQYF.

This chain links TRBV7-2 with TRBJ2-2; D gene unclear. The CDR3 loop spans 13 amino acids. The V end was cut by 5 bases, the J end by 8 bases, with 12 bases between. Germline V lookup: CDR1 SGHTA, CDR2 FQGNSA. Here the CDR3 DNA reads TGTGCCAGCAGCAGCAGGTTATCTGGGGAGCTGTTTTTT. Amino acids: CASSSRLSGELFF.

V gene TRBV20-1 combines with J gene TRBJ1-5; D remains unclear. Germline V gives CDR1 DFQATT, CDR2 SNEGSKA (reference sequence). The CDR3 is made up of 16 amino acids. V lost 4 bases to trimming and J lost 3 bases, with 19 bases between them. CDR3 amino acids: CSAKVTGGGDNQPQHF. CDR3 sequence (DNA): TGCAGTGCTAAGGTGACGGGCGGCGGAGACAATCAGCCCCAGCATTTT.

This clonotype was seen once. V is TRBV11-2 and J is TRBJ1-2; D gene unclear. CDR1 SGHAT and CDR2 FQNNGV come from the germline V gene. This CDR3 spans 14 amino acids. V dropped 4 bases and J dropped 4 bases, with 13 bases sitting between them. The CDR3 DNA follows: TGTGCCAGCAGCTCAACTGGGAACCCCTATGGCTACACCTTC. It yields the protein CASSSTGNPYGYTF.

This chain uses TRBV29-1 with TRBJ2-7, with unresolved D. Trimming removed 1 base at V and 2 bases at J, with 9 bases between. Germline lookup yields CDR1 SQVTM and CDR2 ANQGSEA. The CDR3 runs 13 residues. The CDR3 spells CSVEVSNTYEQYF. For the CDR3, the DNA is TGCAGCGTTGAAGTGTCCAATACCTACGAGCAGTACTTC.

The chain carries TRBV29-1 and TRBJ2-3; TRBD1 agrees at 7 bases. The V segment lost 3 bases and the J segment 2 bases; nucleotides outside the gene matches: 2. CDR1 and CDR2 from the germline V gene are SQVTM and ANQGSEA. The CDR3 covers 13 residues. CDR3 nucleotides: TGCAGCGTTGAGGGACAGAACACAGATACGCAGTATTTT. Translated, it gives CSVEGQNTDTQYF.

This clonotype was observed once. The genes are TRBV5-1 and TRBJ2-7, with 7 bases fitting TRBD2. The CDR3 sequence is 15 residues long. With V trimmed by 4 bases and J by 5 bases, 12 bases remained unmatched. CDR1 and CDR2 (germline): SGHRS, YFSETQ. The DNA of the CDR3 is TGCGCCAGCAGCCGGCGGAGGGAGGGCCTCCACGAGCAGTACTTC. Translation gives CASSRRREGLHEQYF.

The chain joins TRBV18 to TRBJ1-4, with 7 bases matching TRBD1. Germline CDR1 is KGHSH and CDR2 is LQKENI. V was pared by 3 bases and J by 0 bases, with 1 base of the junction left unmatched. This CDR3 has 15 amino acids. The CDR3 is CASSPGQSTNEKLFF. CDR3 in DNA: TGTGCCAGCTCACCGGGACAGTCAACTAATGAAAAACTGTTTTTT.

V gene TRBV7-2 combines with J gene TRBJ1-3; D call uncertain. This CDR3 has 16 residues. CDR1 SGHTA and CDR2 FQGNSA come from the germline V gene. V dropped 0 bases and J dropped 4 bases, with 13 bases sitting between them. CDR3: CASSLARQVSGNTIYF. CDR3 nucleotide sequence: TGTGCCAGCAGCTTAGCTAGGCAGGTCTCCGGAAACACCATATATTTT.

This chain uses TRBV3-1 with TRBJ2-5; 12 bases map to TRBD1. From germline, CDR1 is LGHDT and CDR2 YNNKEL (reference sequence). The CDR3 consists of 19 residues. J gave up 2 bases and V 3 bases, and 13 bases lay outside the gene matches. CDR3 in DNA: TGTGCCAGCAGCCACCTAGGGACAGGGGGCTCAACAGTTCAAGAGACCCAGTACTTC. It specifies CASSHLGTGGSTVQETQYF.

This clonotype was detected a few times. The V and J genes are TRBV7-9 and TRBJ2-4, with 10 bases lining up with TRBD2. Germline V gene sequence: CDR1 SEHNR, CDR2 FQNEAQ (reference sequence). V was pared by 1 base and J by 9 bases, with 9 bases of the junction left unmatched. This CDR3 region has 16 residues. This chain's CDR3 is CASSLEASGSLSIQYF. CDR3 in DNA: TGTGCCAGCAGCTTAGAAGCTAGCGGGAGCCTTAGCATTCAGTACTTC.

V gene TRBV7-2 combines with J gene TRBJ2-1, with D maybe TRBD1 (6 bases). This CDR3 has 15 amino acids. The germline V gene has CDR1 SGHTA and CDR2 FQGNSA. V lost 5 bases to trimming and J lost 4 bases, with 15 bases between them. The CDR3 spells CASSKTDSPYNEQFF. CDR3 in DNA: TGTGCCAGCAGCAAAACGGACAGCCCGTACAATGAGCAGTTCTTC.